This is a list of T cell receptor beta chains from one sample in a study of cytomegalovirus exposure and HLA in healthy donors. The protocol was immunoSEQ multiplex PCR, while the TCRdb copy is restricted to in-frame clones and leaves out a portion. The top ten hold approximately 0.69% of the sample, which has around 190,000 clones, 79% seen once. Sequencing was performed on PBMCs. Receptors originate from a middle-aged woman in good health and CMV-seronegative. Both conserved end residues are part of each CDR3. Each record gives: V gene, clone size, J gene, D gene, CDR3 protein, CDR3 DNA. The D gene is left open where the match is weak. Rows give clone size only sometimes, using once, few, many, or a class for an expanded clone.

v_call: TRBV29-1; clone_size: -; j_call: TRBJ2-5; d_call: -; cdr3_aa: CSVEDPGASSQETQYF; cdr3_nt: TGCAGCGTTGAAGATCCCGGAGCTAGCAGTCAAGAGACCCAGTACTTC
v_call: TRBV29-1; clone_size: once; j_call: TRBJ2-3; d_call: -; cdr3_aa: CSAITGYTDTQYF; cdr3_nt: TGCAGCGCGATAACAGGGTACACAGATACGCAGTATTTT
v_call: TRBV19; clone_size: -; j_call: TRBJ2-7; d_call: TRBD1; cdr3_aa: CASSISPTGIGSYEQYF; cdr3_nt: TGTGCCAGTAGTATATCCCCGACAGGGATCGGCTCCTACGAGCAGTACTTC
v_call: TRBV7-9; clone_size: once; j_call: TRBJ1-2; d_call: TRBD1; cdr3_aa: CASSPAGGFSGYTF; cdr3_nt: TGTGCCAGCAGCCCCGCAGGGGGCTTCTCCGGCTACACCTTC
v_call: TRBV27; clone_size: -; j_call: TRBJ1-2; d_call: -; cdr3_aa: CASSLLANYGYTF; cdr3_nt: TGTGCCAGCAGTTTATTAGCTAACTATGGCTACACCTTC
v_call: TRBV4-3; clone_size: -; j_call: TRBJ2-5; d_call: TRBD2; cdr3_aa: CASSHLSGGQETQYF; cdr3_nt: TGCGCCAGCAGCCACCTTAGCGGGGGCCAAGAGACCCAGTACTTC
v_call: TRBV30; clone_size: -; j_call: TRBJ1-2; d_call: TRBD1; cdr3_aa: CAWRKQGNGGYTF; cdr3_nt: TGTGCCTGGAGGAAACAGGGGAATGGAGGCTACACCTTC
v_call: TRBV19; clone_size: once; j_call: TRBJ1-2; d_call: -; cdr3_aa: CASSIDPGLLGHYGYTF; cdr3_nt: TGTGCCAGTAGTATAGACCCGGGACTCCTAGGGCACTATGGCTACACCTTC
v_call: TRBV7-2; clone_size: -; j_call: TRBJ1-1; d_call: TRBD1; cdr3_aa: CASSRDRVSFF; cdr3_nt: TGTGCCAGCAGTAGGGACAGGGTGTCTTTCTTT
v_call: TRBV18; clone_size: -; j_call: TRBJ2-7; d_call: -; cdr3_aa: CASSPQQDYEQYF; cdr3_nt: TGTGCCAGCTCACCGCAACAGGACTACGAGCAGTACTTC
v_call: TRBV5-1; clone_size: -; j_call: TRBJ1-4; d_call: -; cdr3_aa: CASSSGAANEKLFF; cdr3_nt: TGCGCCAGCAGCTCAGGGGCGGCTAATGAAAAACTGTTTTTT
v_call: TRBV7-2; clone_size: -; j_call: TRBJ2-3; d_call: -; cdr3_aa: CASRVSAASTDTQYF; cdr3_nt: TGTGCCAGCAGGGTCTCGGCGGCTAGCACAGATACGCAGTATTTT
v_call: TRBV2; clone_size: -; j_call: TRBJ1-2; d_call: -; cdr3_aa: CASSGSYYGYTF; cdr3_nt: TGTGCCAGCAGCGGGAGTTACTATGGCTACACCTTC
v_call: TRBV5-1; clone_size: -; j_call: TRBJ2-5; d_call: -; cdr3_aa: CASSLGQIETQYF; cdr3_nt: TGCGCCAGCAGCTTGGGTCAGATAGAGACCCAGTACTTC
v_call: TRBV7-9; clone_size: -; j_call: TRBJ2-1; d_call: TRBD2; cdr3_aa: CASSSLAGGPNEQFF; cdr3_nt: TGTGCCAGCAGCTCCCTAGCGGGGGGGCCCAATGAGCAGTTCTTC
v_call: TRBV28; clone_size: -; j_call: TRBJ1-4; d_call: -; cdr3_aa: CASLGQMVEKLFF; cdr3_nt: TGTGCCAGCCTTGGGCAGATGGTTGAAAAACTGTTTTTT
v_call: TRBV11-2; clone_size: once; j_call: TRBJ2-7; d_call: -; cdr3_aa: CASSLNDYYEQYF; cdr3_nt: TGTGCCAGCAGCCTCAACGACTACTACGAGCAGTACTTC
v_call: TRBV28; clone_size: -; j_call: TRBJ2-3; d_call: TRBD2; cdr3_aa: CASSLFRLAGGADTQYF; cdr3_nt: TGTGCCAGCAGTTTATTCCGACTAGCGGGAGGAGCAGATACGCAGTATTTT
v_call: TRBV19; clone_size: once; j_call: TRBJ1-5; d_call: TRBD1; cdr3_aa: CASSSTGGTQPQHF; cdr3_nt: TGTGCCAGTAGTTCAACAGGGGGCACTCAGCCCCAGCATTTT
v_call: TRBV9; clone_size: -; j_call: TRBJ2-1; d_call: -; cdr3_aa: CASSVVGGPTYNEQFF; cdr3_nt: TGTGCCAGCAGCGTAGTCGGGGGGCCTACTTACAATGAGCAGTTCTTC
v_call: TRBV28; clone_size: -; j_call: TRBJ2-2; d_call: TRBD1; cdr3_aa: CASSFRGLRTGELFF; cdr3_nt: TGTGCCAGCAGTTTCAGGGGGCTTCGTACCGGGGAGCTGTTTTTT
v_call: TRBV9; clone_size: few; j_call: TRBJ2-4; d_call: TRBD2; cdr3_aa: CASSVGGGKNIQYF; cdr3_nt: TGTGCCAGCAGCGTAGGGGGGGGTAAAAACATTCAGTACTTC
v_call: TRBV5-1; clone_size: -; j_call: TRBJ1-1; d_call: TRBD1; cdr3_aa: CASSLVRGRTEAFF; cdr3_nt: TGCGCCAGCAGCTTGGTTAGGGGGCGAACTGAAGCTTTCTTT
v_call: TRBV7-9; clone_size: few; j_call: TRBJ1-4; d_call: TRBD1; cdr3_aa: CASSLRGAVEKLFF; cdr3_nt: TGTGCCAGCAGCCTCAGGGGGGCGGTTGAAAAACTGTTTTTT
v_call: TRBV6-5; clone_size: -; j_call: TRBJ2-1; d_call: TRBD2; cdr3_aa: CASTSSGGIYNEQFF; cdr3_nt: TGTGCCAGCACAAGTAGCGGGGGGATCTACAATGAGCAGTTCTTC